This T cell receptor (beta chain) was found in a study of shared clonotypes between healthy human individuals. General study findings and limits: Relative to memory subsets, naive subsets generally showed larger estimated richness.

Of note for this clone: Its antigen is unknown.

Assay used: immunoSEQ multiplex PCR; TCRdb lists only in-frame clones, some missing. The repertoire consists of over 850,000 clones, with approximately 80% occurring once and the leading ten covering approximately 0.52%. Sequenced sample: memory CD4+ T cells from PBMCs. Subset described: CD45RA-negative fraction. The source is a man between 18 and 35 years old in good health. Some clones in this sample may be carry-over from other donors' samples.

CDR3 coding DNA: TGTGCCAGCAGTGGCGGACTTGGTGGCAATCAGCCCCAGCATTTT. Protein sequence: CASSGGLGGNQPQHF. V gene TRBV28 combines with J gene TRBJ1-5; D remains unclear. The germline V gene has CDR1 MDHEN and CDR2 SYDVKM. The CDR3 loop spans 15 amino acids. The V gene lost 5 bases and the J gene lost 2 bases, with 13 bases spanning the gap.